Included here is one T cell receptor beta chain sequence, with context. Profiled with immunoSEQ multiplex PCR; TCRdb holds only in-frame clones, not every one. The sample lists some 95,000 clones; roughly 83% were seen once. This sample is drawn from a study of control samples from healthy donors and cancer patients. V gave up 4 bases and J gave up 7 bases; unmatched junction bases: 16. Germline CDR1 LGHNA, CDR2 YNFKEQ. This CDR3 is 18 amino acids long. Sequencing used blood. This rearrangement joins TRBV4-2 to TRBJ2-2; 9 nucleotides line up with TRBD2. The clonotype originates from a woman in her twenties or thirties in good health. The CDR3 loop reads CASSPQLAGPGRSGELFF. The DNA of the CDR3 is TGTGCCAGCAGCCCCCAGCTAGCGGGGCCCGGCCGTAGCGGGGAGCTGTTTTTT.